This T cell receptor beta chain was recorded in a study of cytomegalovirus exposure and HLA in healthy donors. As to this clone: Its antigen remains unknown.

A multiplex PCR was run with 60 Vbeta primers and 13 Jbeta primers. Measured with immunoSEQ multiplex PCR; TCRdb has only the in-frame clones, and not every one. Of about 20,000 clones listed, about 77% are singletons. V was pared by 5 bases and J by 2 bases, with 9 bases of the junction left unmatched. Germline V lookup: CDR1 SGHTA, CDR2 FQGNSA. This CDR3 comprises 15 residues. Study-level findings and limits: Among CMV-associated TCR beta chains, most appeared HLA-restricted in a later analysis.

Sequenced input: PBMCs. The chain uses TRBV7-2 and TRBJ2-7; 7 bases line up with TRBD2. The sequence was collected from a man aged 60 to 69 in good health and CMV-seronegative. The DNA of the CDR3 is TGTGCCAGCAGCCCGAGGGTGGCGGGAGCCTACGAGCAGTACTTC. Translation: CASSPRVAGAYEQYF.